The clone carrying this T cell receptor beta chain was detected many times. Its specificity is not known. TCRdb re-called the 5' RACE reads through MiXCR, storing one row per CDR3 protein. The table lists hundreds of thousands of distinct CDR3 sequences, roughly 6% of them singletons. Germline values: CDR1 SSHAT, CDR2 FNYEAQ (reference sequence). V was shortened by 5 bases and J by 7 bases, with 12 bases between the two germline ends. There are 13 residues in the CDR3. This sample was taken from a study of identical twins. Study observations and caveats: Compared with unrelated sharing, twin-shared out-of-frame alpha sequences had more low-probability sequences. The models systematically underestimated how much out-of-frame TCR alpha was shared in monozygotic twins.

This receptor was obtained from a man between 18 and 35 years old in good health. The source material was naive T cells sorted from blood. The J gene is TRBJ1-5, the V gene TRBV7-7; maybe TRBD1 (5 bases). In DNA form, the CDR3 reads TGTGCCAGCAGCATCGGGAGGGGACAGCCCCAGCATTTT. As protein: CASSIGRGQPQHF.